Included here is one TCR beta chain sequence, with context. Its antigen is not identified. These data come from a study of cytomegalovirus exposure and HLA in healthy donors. With 60 Vbeta and 13 Jbeta primers, the PCR was carried out. Sequenced by immunoSEQ multiplex PCR; TCRdb stores in-frame clones only, minus some. The table has some 99,000 clones, 69% seen once; the top ten hold less than 1.5%. Trimming took 0 bases from V and 9 from J, leaving 13 bases between them. Germline CDR1 reads SGHDT; CDR2 reads YYEEEE. The CDR3 has 14 amino acids. General study points: In an earlier analysis, about 90% or about 30%: the productive usage of most TCR beta V segments. Follow-up analysis found HLA locus-dependent TCR association rates, highest for DRB1 and lowest for HLA-C.

The material sequenced was PBMCs. The receptor comes from a female donor in good health and CMV-seronegative. The J gene is TRBJ1-5, the V gene TRBV5-6; unclear D gene. CDR3 DNA: TGTGCCAGCAGCTTGGGCAGTTCAATTGGGCCCCAGCATTTT. Amino acids: CASSLGSSIGPQHF.